A single sample is the source of the 15 T cell receptor beta chains below, sequenced in a study of blood T cell repertoires in COVID-19 (dated by TCRdb to 2018 to 2020). Receptor libraries were prepared by the immunoSEQ multiplex PCR assay. TCRdb stores this immuneACCESS table with in-frame sequences only. Part of the clones is absent; in the studies checked, under half of the shortfall reflects unresolved V genes, and no reason is known for the rest. This sample is represented by approximately 270,000 clones; around 88% of them were singletons. The top ten hold 1.3% to 1.5% of the sample. What was sequenced was peripheral blood. Receptor source: a man of 80 years or more with acute or convalescent COVID-19.

This rearrangement joins TRBV11-2 to TRBJ1-2; D ambiguous. Germline CDR1 SGHAT, CDR2 FQNNGV. The CDR3 extends over 13 amino acids. The V and J ends lost 5 bases and 2 bases respectively, with 9 bases between them. This CDR3 reads CASSRTRNYGYTF. The CDR3 DNA sequence: TGTGCCAGCAGCCGCACCCGGAACTATGGCTACACCTTC.

The chain couples TRBV12-3 or TRBV12-4 to TRBJ2-6; no firm D call. Trimming left V 8 bases short and J 4 bases short, with 9 bases between. This CDR3 contains 13 residues. CDR3 sequence (DNA): TGTGCCAGCCGCCGCGCCGGGGCCAACGTCCTGACTTTC. Its translation is CASRRAGANVLTF.

The chain has TRBV3-1 (or the pseudogene TRBV3-2) and TRBJ1-1; D gene uncertain. The CDR3 sequence is 13 residues long. Trimming pared 4 bases from V and 6 bases from J, leaving 12 bases between. CDR1 and CDR2 from the germline V gene are LGHDT and YNNKEL (reference sequence). CDR3 DNA: TGTGCCAGCAGCCTAGTTCCAGCGGCTGAAGCTTTCTTT. Protein sequence: CASSLVPAAEAFF.

This chain links TRBV5-6 with TRBJ1-3; D remains ambiguous. Trimming took off 0 bases at V and 0 bases at J, with 10 bases between the two ends. The CDR3 contains 16 residues. In germline, CDR1 is SGHDT, CDR2 YYEEEE. The CDR3 bases are TGTGCCAGCAGCTTGGGCAGATTCCTCTCTGGAAACACCATATATTTT. This translates into CASSLGRFLSGNTIYF.

The V gene is TRBV7-2, the J gene TRBJ1-5; 8 bases align to TRBD1. CDR1 and CDR2 (germline): SGHTA, FQGNSA. The CDR3 is made up of 15 amino acids. With 5 bases clipped from V and 3 bases from J, the junction kept 6 bases outside the gene matches. The CDR3 spells CASSDWTGLNQPQHF. CDR3 sequence (DNA): TGTGCCAGCAGCGACTGGACAGGGCTCAATCAGCCCCAGCATTTT.

The chain is built from TRBV24-1 and TRBJ2-5; D is ambiguous. Germline V gives CDR1 KGHDR, CDR2 SFDVKD. The CDR3 is 14 amino acids. V gave up 3 bases and J gave up 1 base, with 8 bases separating them. CDR3 bases: TGTGCCACCAGTGATGCGACGGGCCAAGAGACCCAGTACTTC. Translated, it gives CATSDATGQETQYF.

The rearrangement links TRBV19 to TRBJ1-5; 9 nucleotides line up with TRBD1. Trimming at V came to 5 bases and at J to 5 bases, leaving 10 bases not matched to a gene. The germline V gene encodes CDR1 LNHDA and CDR2 SQIVND (reference sequence). This CDR3 is built from 16 residues. Here the CDR3 reads CASSLYRGLGDQPQHF. The CDR3 nucleotides read TGTGCCAGTAGTTTATACAGGGGGCTCGGCGATCAGCCCCAGCATTTT.

The gene calls are TRBV19 and TRBJ2-2, with a tentative D call TRBD1 (6 bases). Germline V CDR1 and CDR2: LNHDA, SQIVND (reference sequence). Trimming left V 5 bases short and J 6 bases short, with 16 bases between. The CDR3 sequence is 15 residues long. The CDR3 DNA is TGTGCCAGTAGTCCCAGGGGCGGAATGGCCGGGGAGCTGTTTTTT. Translating gives CASSPRGGMAGELFF.

CDR3 loop: CASRETSGSEETQYF. The CDR3 coding sequence is TGTGCCAGCAGAGAGACTAGCGGGAGTGAAGAGACCCAGTACTTC. The chain links TRBV6-6 to TRBJ2-5, with 12 bases that match TRBD2. Unmatched junction bases numbered 5, after V lost 6 bases and J lost 3 bases. Germline V gene data show CDR1 as MNHNY and CDR2 as SVGAGI (reference sequence). CDR3 length equals 15 residues.

This clone was picked up a small number of times. The V gene is TRBV18, the J gene TRBJ2-2, with D maybe TRBD1 (5 bases). The CDR3 spans 14 residues. The V end was cut by 6 bases, the J end by 6 bases, with 14 bases between. CDR1 and CDR2 from the germline V gene are KGHSH and LQKENI. In DNA, the CDR3 is TGTGCCAGCTCTCGAATTCAGGGATCCGGGGAGCTGTTTTTT. Encoded protein: CASSRIQGSGELFF.

This rearrangement joins TRBV28 to TRBJ2-7; D is unclear. Germline CDR1 reads MDHEN; CDR2 reads SYDVKM. The CDR3 is made up of 11 amino acids. V lost 3 bases, J lost 4 bases, and 4 bases lay in between. CDR3 loop: CASSFLYEQYF. The CDR3 DNA reads TGTGCCAGCAGTTTCCTTTACGAGCAGTACTTC.

V is TRBV19 and J is TRBJ2-2; TRBD2 matches at 8 bases. This CDR3 is built from 16 residues. Germline CDR1 LNHDA, CDR2 SQIVND (reference sequence). The V segment lost 6 bases and the J segment 0 bases; nucleotides outside the gene matches: 6. The CDR3 region is CASRPGAGANTGELFF. The CDR3 DNA sequence: TGTGCCAGTAGACCCGGAGCGGGAGCGAACACCGGGGAGCTGTTTTTT.

This chain joins TRBV19 and TRBJ2-7; 7 bases align to TRBD2. V shed 1 base and J 1 base; nucleotides not matched to a gene: 7. This CDR3 has 16 residues. Germline CDR1 reads LNHDA; CDR2 reads SQIVND (reference sequence). Written as DNA, the CDR3 is TGTGCCAGTAGTATAGCGGGACTACGGGGGTCCTACGAGCAGTACTTC. As protein: CASSIAGLRGSYEQYF.

The chain joins TRBV19 to TRBJ2-1; D remains unclear. Trimming shortened V by 3 bases and J by 0 bases, and 9 bases separated the two germline ends. The CDR3 is 15 residues long. Per the germline V gene, CDR1 is LNHDA and CDR2 is SQIVND (reference sequence). The CDR3 DNA reads as TGTGCCAGTAGTATCACAGTTATCTCCTACAATGAGCAGTTCTTC. It codes for CASSITVISYNEQFF.

The chain is built from TRBV27 and TRBJ2-1; 8 nucleotides match TRBD2. Germline CDR1 is MNHEY and CDR2 is SMNVEV (reference sequence). This CDR3 is 14 amino acids long. V lost 6 bases to trimming and J lost 7 bases; unmatched junction nucleotides: 8. In nucleotides, the CDR3 is TGTGCCAGCAGGGAATTAGCGGGGTCAAATGAGCAGTTCTTC. Amino acid sequence: CASRELAGSNEQFF.